This T cell receptor (beta chain) was captured in a study of cytomegalovirus exposure and HLA in healthy donors. The primer mix had 60 Vbeta and 13 Jbeta primers. Profiling relied on immunoSEQ multiplex PCR, and the TCRdb table lists in-frame clones only, not all of them. The sample shows 160,000 or so clones, about 72% of them seen only once. The V and J ends lost 0 bases and 1 base, in that order; junction bases with no gene match: 9. The CDR3 sequence is 17 residues long. The germline gives CDR1 SGHRS, CDR2 YFSETQ. Sequencing was carried out using PBMCs. The rearrangement uses TRBV5-1 and TRBJ2-5, with TRBD2 matching over 7 bases. This sequence was found in a man younger than 45 in good health and CMV-seropositive. The CDR3 spells CASSLGGLYSFQETQYF. For the CDR3, the DNA is TGCGCCAGCAGCTTGGGGGGACTATACTCTTTCCAAGAGACCCAGTACTTC.